The 29 T cell receptor beta chains below come from one sample, sequenced in a study of T cells in Graves' hyperthyroidism and ophthalmopathy. Researchers amplified the TCR beta CDR3 regions from RNA transcripts. The HTBI set primed first-round TCR CDR3 RT-PCR. TCRdb passed the multiplex PCR reads through MiXCR, listing each CDR3 protein once. This sample has over 250,000 distinct CDR3 sequences, with about 17% found just once. The specimen sequenced was blood. The receptors here all came from a woman aged 60-75 years with Graves' ophthalmopathy.

In the case of this clonotype: A junction end diverges from the germline sequence, so it may reflect a read error. This rearrangement joins TRBV7-2 to TRBJ2-2; the match to TRBD2 covers 7 bases. Germline CDR1 reads SGHTA; CDR2 reads FQGNSA. This CDR3 spans 17 amino acids. CDR3 amino acids: CASSQDPPPGGTGELFF. The CDR3 DNA sequence: TGCGCCAGCAGCCAAGATCCCCCCCCGGGAGGCACCGGGGAGCTGTTTTTT.

This clonotype was seen more than once but under ten times. The chain couples TRBV2 to TRBJ1-1, with 8 bases lining up with TRBD1. Germline V gene sequence: CDR1 SNHLY, CDR2 FYNNEI. The CDR3 contains 13 residues. V was pared by 8 bases and J by 4 bases, with 6 bases of the junction left unmatched. For the CDR3, the DNA is TGTGCCAGCGGGGACAGGTTGGTCACTGAAGCTTTCTTT. It codes for CASGDRLVTEAFF. The whole variable domain, remainder taken from reference TRBV2 and TRBJ1-1, is EPEVTQTPSHQVTQMGQEVILRCVPISNHLYFYWYRQILGQKVEFLVSFYNNEISEKSEIFDDQFSVERPDGSNFTLKIRSTKLEDSAMYFCASGDRLVTEAFFGQGTRLTVV.

This clonotype was counted ten times or more. V usage is TRBV11-3 and J usage is TRBJ2-3; D might be TRBD1 (5 bases). The CDR3 totals 14 residues. The V gene lost 5 bases and the J gene lost 4 bases, with 13 bases spanning the gap. CDR1 and CDR2 (germline): SGHNT, YENEEA. The CDR3 spells CASSASRGSDTQYF. The CDR3 nucleotides are TGTGCCAGCAGCGCGAGTAGGGGTTCAGATACGCAGTATTTT.

The chain carries TRBV5-1 and TRBJ2-7; 9 positions agree with TRBD1. The CDR3 spans 16 residues. The V and J ends lost 0 bases and 6 bases, in that order; junction bases with no gene match: 10. The germline CDR1 and CDR2 sequences are SGHRS and YFSETQ. The CDR3 nucleotides read TGCGCCAGCAGCTTGGAGGGGACAGGGCCCTTCTCCGAGCAGTACTTC. Translation: CASSLEGTGPFSEQYF.

CDR3 sequence: CASSQARGGHSEQFF. The CDR3 DNA reads TGTGCCAGCAGCCAAGCTCGGGGGGGTCATAGTGAGCAGTTCTTC. This chain uses TRBV6-1 with TRBJ2-1; TRBD2 aligns across 8 bases. V trimming: 6 bases; J trimming: 9 bases; junction bases outside the gene matches: 13. This CDR3 is 15 amino acids long. Germline V gives CDR1 MNHNS, CDR2 SASEGT.

The CDR3 sequence: CASGPRGRLLLTF. As DNA, the CDR3 is TGTGCCAGCGGCCCCAGGGGGCGTCTACTCCTGACTTTC. The chain combines TRBV5-8 with TRBJ2-6; 8 bases map to TRBD1. V shed 7 bases and J 14 bases; nucleotides not matched to a gene: 11. Per germline, CDR1 SGHTS and CDR2 YDEGEE. This CDR3 has 13 amino acids.

The genes are TRBV29-1 and TRBJ1-1, with 7 bases matching TRBD1. The CDR3 has 14 amino acids. CDR1 SQVTM and CDR2 ANQGSEA come from the germline V gene. The V gene end was trimmed by 6 bases and the J gene end by 4 bases; junction bases not matched to a gene: 11. CDR3 residues: CSVPVRGPGTEAFF. The CDR3, as DNA: TGCAGCGTCCCCGTGAGGGGGCCAGGCACTGAAGCTTTCTTT.

This clonotype was counted once. The rearrangement joins TRBV11-2 to TRBJ2-7; 10 nucleotides line up with TRBD2. This CDR3 is 16 amino acids long. The ends lost 0 bases at V and 6 bases at J; junction bases unmatched: 8. CDR1 is SGHAT, CDR2 FQNNGV, per germline. The CDR3 here is CASSLDLASGSSEQYF. DNA of the CDR3: TGTGCCAGCAGCTTAGATCTGGCTAGCGGGAGTAGCGAGCAGTACTTC. Complete variable domain (other parts from reference TRBV11-2 and TRBJ2-7): EAGVAQSPRYKIIEKRQSVAFWCNPISGHATLYWYQQILGQGPKLLIQFQNNGVVDDSQLPKDRFSAERLKGVDSTLKIQPAKLEDSAVYLCASSLDLASGSSEQYFGPGTRLTVT.

The sample holds one count of this clonotype. Given a much more abundant clone one base away, this may be a read error. The chain joins TRBV9 to TRBJ1-1; D gene unclear. The V and J ends lost 0 bases and 8 bases respectively, with 11 bases between them. Germline V gives CDR1 SGDLS, CDR2 YYNGEE. This CDR3 region has 13 residues. The CDR3 sequence: CASSVGGMTEAFF. DNA for the CDR3: TGTGCCAGCAGCGTAGGAGGGATGACGGAAGCTTTCTTT.

This clonotype was found many times. The chain links TRBV5-1 to TRBJ2-3; 13 bases agree with TRBD2. This CDR3 is built from 15 residues. With 4 bases clipped from V and 5 bases from J, the junction kept 4 bases outside the gene matches. The V gene's germline CDR1 is SGHRS and CDR2 YFSETQ. The CDR3 DNA is TGCGCCAGCAGCCGCGGACTAGCGGGAGTAGATACGCAGTATTTT. It is translated as CASSRGLAGVDTQYF.

This chain links TRBV4-3 with TRBJ1-5, with D possibly TRBD1 on 5 matching bases. The germline V gene has CDR1 LGHNA and CDR2 YSLEER. V was clipped by 1 base and J by 6 bases, with 10 bases between them. The CDR3 extends over 14 amino acids. The CDR3 loop reads CASSQGRDGQPQHF. DNA of the CDR3: TGCGCCAGCAGCCAAGGACGGGACGGTCAGCCCCAGCATTTT.

This clonotype was seen ten or more times. V usage is TRBV29-1 and J usage is TRBJ2-2, with D uncertain. The CDR3 spans 13 residues. CDR1 is SQVTM, CDR2 ANQGSEA, per germline. V lost 5 bases, J lost 3 bases, and 10 bases lay in between. DNA of the CDR3: TGCAGCGTTCTAAGCAGTCACACCGGGGAGCTGTTTTTT. Protein: CSVLSSHTGELFF.

This clonotype has only a few counts. The CDR3 reads CASALAGPYNEQFF. DNA for the CDR3: TGTGCCAGTGCATTAGCGGGACCCTACAATGAGCAGTTCTTC. The chain links TRBV2 to TRBJ2-1; 8 bases are a match to TRBD2. Germline values: CDR1 SNHLY, CDR2 FYNNEI. V shed 9 bases and J 2 bases; nucleotides not matched to a gene: 6. The CDR3 runs to 14 residues.

The rearrangement joins TRBV20-1 to TRBJ2-3, with 9 nucleotides matching TRBD2. Germline V gene data show CDR1 as DFQATT and CDR2 as SNEGSKA (reference sequence). CDR3 length equals 14 residues. V shed 2 bases, J shed 3 bases, and the junction held 3 bases outside the gene matches. The CDR3 DNA sequence: TGCAGTGCTAGACTAGCGGGAACGACAGATACGCAGTATTTT. Translated: CSARLAGTTDTQYF.

This clonotype was recorded many times. The chain recombines TRBV7-9 with TRBJ2-7, with D unresolved. CDR3 length: 13 amino acids. In germline, CDR1 is SEHNR, CDR2 FQNEAQ (reference sequence). V lost 5 bases and J lost 1, with 9 bases in between. The CDR3 region is CASSLSVSYEQYF. The CDR3, as DNA: TGTGCCAGCAGCCTATCAGTTTCCTACGAGCAGTACTTC.

This clonotype was counted many times. The chain has TRBV2 and TRBJ2-3; D not certain. Trimming removed 1 base at V and 8 bases at J, with 1 base between. The CDR3 length is 10 residues. From germline, CDR1 is SNHLY and CDR2 FYNNEI. The CDR3 nucleotides read TGTGCCAGCAGTGAAGTTACGCAGTATTTT. Protein product: CASSEVTQYF. Full variable domain (missing parts from reference TRBV2 and TRBJ2-3): EPEVTQTPSHQVTQMGQEVILRCVPISNHLYFYWYRQILGQKVEFLVSFYNNEISEKSEIFDDQFSVERPDGSNFTLKIRSTKLEDSAMYFCASSEVTQYFGPGTRLTVL.

This clonotype was observed a handful of times. V usage is TRBV20-1 and J usage is TRBJ1-1; the D is unclear. CDR3 size: 12 residues. Looked up from germline, CDR1 is DFQATT and CDR2 is SNEGSKA (reference sequence). V was cut by 0 bases and J by 6 bases, with 8 bases left in between. CDR3 in amino acids: CSARDLFSEAFF. The CDR3 DNA follows: TGCAGTGCTAGAGATTTATTTTCTGAAGCTTTCTTT.

This clonotype was detected a few times. This chain links TRBV4-1 with TRBJ1-1; maybe TRBD1 (5 bases). The V and J ends lost 1 base and 2 bases respectively, with 11 bases between them. The CDR3 sequence is 15 residues long. CDR1 is MGHRA and CDR2 is YSYEKL in the germline V gene. DNA for the CDR3: TGCGCCAGCAGCCAAGTAGCCAGGGACAACACTGAAGCTTTCTTT. As protein: CASSQVARDNTEAFF.

As for this clonotype: A much larger clone lies a single base off, so this may be a read error. The V and J genes are TRBV11-3 and TRBJ2-7, with 11 bases fitting TRBD1. The CDR3 has 14 amino acids. Germline assignment: CDR1 SGHNT and CDR2 YENEEA. V shed 8 bases, J shed 6 bases, and the junction held 9 bases outside the gene matches. The DNA for the CDR3 is TGTGCCAGCGGCCCCGGGACAGGGGGAGGCGAGCAGTACTTC. It is translated as CASGPGTGGGEQYF.

This clonotype was recorded at least ten times. The chain has TRBV7-8 and TRBJ2-5; weak D call: TRBD1 (5 bases). V dropped 2 bases and J dropped 5 bases, with 6 bases sitting between them. CDR1 and CDR2 from the germline V gene are SGHVS and FQNEAQ. CDR3 size: 12 residues. The CDR3: CASSLNRETQYF. CDR3 nucleotide sequence: TGTGCCAGCAGCTTAAACAGGGAGACCCAGTACTTC.

This clonotype was detected a few times. A read error may explain this, as a much larger clone is one base away. The chain joins TRBV28 to TRBJ1-5; a weak D match, TRBD1 (5 bases). The CDR3 is 15 residues long. Germline CDR1 reads MDHEN; CDR2 reads SYDVKM. CDR3 sequence: CAGRPRGKWSQPQHF. The DNA for the CDR3 is TGTGCCGGCAGGCCTCGGGGCAAGTGGAGTCAGCCCCAGCATTTT.

The sample holds many counts of this clonotype. The chain joins TRBV11-1 to TRBJ1-1; no clear D gene. The CDR3 is 13 amino acids. Trimming left V 5 bases short and J 11 bases short, with 18 bases between. Germline CDR1 is SGHAT and CDR2 is FQDESV (reference sequence). The CDR3 loop reads CASSKTTRFSAFF. DNA for the CDR3: TGTGCCAGCAGCAAGACTACGAGGTTTTCTGCTTTCTTT.

The table lists this clonotype with a few counts. This chain joins TRBV15 and TRBJ2-2; 8 bases are a match to TRBD1. This CDR3 comprises 15 residues. The J segment lost 7 bases and the V segment lost 0 bases, leaving 4 bases of the junction unmatched. Germline assignment: CDR1 LNHNV and CDR2 YYDKDF (reference sequence). CDR3 nucleotides: TGTGCCACCAGCAGAGACAGGGGGCAGATCGGGGAGCTGTTTTTT. Amino acids: CATSRDRGQIGELFF.

The chain links TRBV20-1 to TRBJ1-1; 7 bases match TRBD1. From germline, CDR1 is DFQATT and CDR2 SNEGSKA (reference sequence). Germline trimming cut 3 bases from V and 5 bases from J; bases unmatched to any gene: 6. The CDR3 is made up of 13 amino acids. Written as DNA, the CDR3 is TGCAGTGCTAGTACGAGGGGGCGGACTGAAGCTTTCTTT. Translation: CSASTRGRTEAFF.

The chain employs TRBV5-1 and TRBJ2-5; no clear D. Germline V gene sequence: CDR1 SGHRS, CDR2 YFSETQ. Deletions cut 0 bases from V and 13 bases from J, with 16 bases between. This CDR3 is built from 13 residues. The CDR3 nucleotides are TGCGCCAGCAGCTTGGATGCCACCCCCAATCCGTACTTC. This gives the protein CASSLDATPNPYF.

The gene calls are TRBV30 and TRBJ2-4; no firm D call. Germline lookup yields CDR1 GTSNPN and CDR2 SVGIG (reference sequence). The V and J ends lost 1 base and 1 base respectively, with 8 bases between them. The CDR3 totals 14 residues. The CDR3 spells CAWSGRVAKNIQYF. The CDR3 bases are TGTGCCTGGAGTGGAAGGGTCGCCAAAAACATTCAGTACTTC.

This chain uses TRBV28 with TRBJ2-1, with TRBD2 matching 7 bases. With V trimmed by 2 bases and J by 7 bases, 11 bases remained unmatched. Germline V CDR1 and CDR2: MDHEN, SYDVKM. CDR3 length equals 16 residues. The CDR3 here is CASSLRRRESRNEQFF. In nucleotides, the CDR3 is TGTGCCAGCAGTTTAAGACGGCGGGAGTCTCGGAATGAGCAGTTCTTC.

CDR3 in DNA: TGTGCCAGCAGCGTACAGGGTGCAAATCAGCCCCAGCATTTT. The encoded protein is CASSVQGANQPQHF. V and J are TRBV7-9 and TRBJ1-5; weak D call: TRBD1 (6 bases). V shed 5 bases and J shed 4 bases, with 12 bases lying between them. The CDR3 contains 14 residues. Looked up from germline, CDR1 is SEHNR and CDR2 is FQNEAQ (reference sequence).

This clonotype has a count of ten or more. The chain combines TRBV30 with TRBJ1-5; TRBD1 agrees at 8 bases. Looked up from germline, CDR1 is GTSNPN and CDR2 is SVGIG (reference sequence). V was pared by 5 bases and J by 5 bases, with 5 bases of the junction left unmatched. The CDR3 contains 13 residues. DNA for the CDR3: TGTGCCTGGTCAGGGGGCGCGGATCAGCCCCAGCATTTT. This sequence encodes CAWSGGADQPQHF.